The 26 T cell receptor beta chains listed next were all sequenced from one sample in a study of T cells in women clearing cervical HPV infection (dated by TCRdb to 2017 to 2018). Library creation used the immunoSEQ multiplex PCR assay. TCRdb obtained this table from immuneACCESS and retained in-frame rearrangements with V and J assigned. These tables miss some clones; where compared with another copy, unresolved V genes account for less than half of the shortfall, and the remainder is unexplained. This sample's records show around 37,000 clones. Approximately 6% of the sample is in the top ten clones. The sequencing input was blood buffy coat. These receptors came from a woman aged 18 to 69 with a cervical HPV16 infection that either progressed to CIN3+ or cleared (not recorded which).

Turning to this clone: The observed sequence ends 3 residues before the CDR3 terminus, with the missing tail filled in from the germline J gene. The V and J genes are TRBV7-3 and TRBJ1-6; D might be TRBD1 (5 bases). The V end lost 4 bases, the J end lost 7 bases, and 8 bases lay between the germline ends. CDR3 size: 13 residues. CDR1 SGHTA and CDR2 FQGTGA come from the germline V gene. CDR3 bases read: TGTGCCAGCAGCTCGGGGGGGAATTCACCC. Translated, it gives CASSSGGNSP. The full-length CDR3 reads as CASSSGGNSPLHF. The full variable domain, with the rest looked up from reference TRBV7-3 and TRBJ1-6, is GAGVSQTPSNKVTEKGKYVELRCDPISGHTALYWYRQSLGQGPEFLIYFQGTGAADDSGLPNDRFFAVRPEGSVSTLKIQRTERGDSAVYLCASSSGGNSPLHFGNGTRLTVT.

As concerns this clone: The read ends 3 residues shy of where the CDR3 ends; the end is completed using the germline J gene. The genes are TRBV27 and TRBJ2-3; unclear D gene. Germline loops: CDR1 MNHEY, CDR2 SMNVEV (reference sequence). Deletions cut 6 bases from V and 5 bases from J, with 6 bases between. This CDR3 contains 11 residues. CDR3 region: CASRFLDTQYF. CDR3 DNA, as far as it was read: TGTGCCAGCAGGTTTCTAGATACG.

A note on this clone: The CDR3 end falls 3 residues outside the read, so it is completed with the germline J gene. The V call is TRBV11-2, the J call TRBJ1-1, with unresolved D. There are 13 residues in the CDR3. The germline V and J ends were trimmed by 4 bases and 3 bases, with 9 bases remaining between them. Germline V gives CDR1 SGHAT, CDR2 FQNNGV. This CDR3 is CASSSHEDTEAFF. The covered CDR3 bases are TGTGCCAGCAGCTCCCACGAGGACACTGAA. The entire variable domain, with the rest obtained from reference TRBV11-2 and TRBJ1-1, is as follows: EAGVAQSPRYKIIEKRQSVAFWCNPISGHATLYWYQQILGQGPKLLIQFQNNGVVDDSQLPKDRFSAERLKGVDSTLKIQPAKLEDSAVYLCASSSHEDTEAFFGQGTRLTVV.

About this clone: The CDR3 end falls 3 residues outside the read, so it is completed with the germline J gene. The chain has TRBV30 and TRBJ2-2, with TRBD1 matching over 9 bases. The germline CDR1 and CDR2 sequences are GTSNPN and SVGIG (reference sequence). The CDR3 length is 13 residues. CDR3 region: CAWSPRTGEKLFF. Incomplete CDR3 DNA: TGTGCCTGGAGTCCTCGGACAGGGGAAAAG.

On this clone: The DNA ends 3 residues before the CDR3 does, and the rest of the CDR3 is filled in from the germline J gene. V gene TRBV23-1 combines with J gene TRBJ2-5, with D tentatively TRBD1 (6 bases). TRBV23-1 counts as an open reading frame of uncertain function. The CDR3 loop spans 15 amino acids. Deletions cut 2 bases from V and 2 bases from J, with 12 bases between. CDR3 amino acids: CASSQEQGNQETQYF. The sequenced part of the CDR3 DNA is TGCGCCAGCAGTCAAGAGCAGGGGAATCAAGAGACC.

To note about this clone: The CDR3 end falls 3 residues outside the read, so it is completed with the germline J gene. V gene TRBV4-1 combines with J gene TRBJ2-7, with D maybe TRBD1 (6 bases). The germline V and J ends were trimmed by 2 bases and 3 bases, with 14 bases remaining between them. This CDR3 contains 15 residues. The V gene's germline CDR1 is MGHRA and CDR2 YSYEKL. This chain's CDR3 is CASSQSPDSLYEQYF. CDR3 bases read: TGCGCCAGCAGCCAATCCCCGGACAGCCTCTACGAG.

Points on this clone: The read comes to an end 3 residues before the CDR3 does, leaving the germline J gene to fill in the end. The chain joins TRBV6-2 or TRBV6-3 to TRBJ2-3, with 7 bases lining up with TRBD2. V gave up 10 bases and J gave up 6 bases; unmatched junction bases: 13. The CDR3 runs 14 residues. CDR1 is MNHEY, CDR2 SVGEGT, per germline. This CDR3 reads CATTRSGKSDTQYF. The DNA read from the CDR3 is TGTGCCACCACGCGGAGCGGGAAATCGGATACG.

Comments on this clone: Read data end 3 residues before the CDR3 end; the end is taken from the germline J gene. This chain connects TRBV7-9 to TRBJ1-2, with no clear D. V was shortened by 4 bases and J by 4 bases, with 10 bases between the two germline ends. This CDR3 is built from 13 residues. Germline-derived CDR1 and CDR2 are SEHNR and FQNEAQ (reference sequence). CDR3 in amino acids: CASSSTPPYGYTF. The DNA read from the CDR3 is TGTGCCAGCAGCTCTACTCCCCCCTATGGC.

About this clone itself: The CDR3 goes on 3 residues after the read ends, and that part is filled in from the germline J gene. The chain combines TRBV11-2 with TRBJ2-5; 8 bases agree with TRBD1. The CDR3 loop spans 14 amino acids. The trim removed 4 bases at V and 5 bases at J, leaving 6 bases unmatched. The germline V gene has CDR1 SGHAT and CDR2 FQNNGV. This CDR3 reads CASSWGQAYETQYF. CDR3 bases read: TGTGCCAGCAGCTGGGGACAGGCTTACGAGACC.

Worth noting for this clone: Sequencing ends 3 residues short of the CDR3 end; the germline J gene provides the rest. The same CDR3 is also encoded by other DNA sequences in this sample. The chain has TRBV5-1 and TRBJ1-3; 8 bases line up with TRBD1. The junction had 7 bases not matched to a gene; V was cut back by 0 bases and J by 8 bases. The germline V gene encodes CDR1 SGHRS and CDR2 YFSETQ. CDR3 size: 15 residues. The DNA read from the CDR3 is TGCGCCAGCAGCTTGGCCAGGGGGCAAGGGGACACC. It is translated as CASSLARGQGDT. The complete CDR3 protein is CASSLARGQGDTIYF.

Incomplete CDR3 DNA: TGCAGCGTTGCGGGACTAGCGGGATACTACGAG. Its translation: CSVAGLAGYYE. The full CDR3 protein reads CSVAGLAGYYEQYF. The chain links TRBV29-1 to TRBJ2-7; TRBD2 matches at 13 bases. The read halts 3 residues ahead of the CDR3 end, with the missing end drawn from the germline J gene. After removal of 4 bases from V and 3 bases from J, the junction contained 3 bases not matched to a gene. CDR1 is SQVTM, CDR2 ANQGSEA, per germline. The CDR3 covers 14 residues.

Points on this clone: The read ends 3 residues early relative to the CDR3; the germline J gene fills the gap. The chain recombines TRBV7-2 with TRBJ2-2; TRBD1 aligns across 7 bases. The trim removed 0 bases at V and 7 bases at J, leaving 5 bases unmatched. Looked up from germline, CDR1 is SGHTA and CDR2 is FQGNSA. CDR3 size: 15 residues. CDR3 region: CASSLATGVNGELFF. Incomplete CDR3 DNA: TGTGCCAGCAGCTTAGCTACAGGGGTGAACGGGGAG.

In the case of this clone: The sequence runs out 3 residues before the end of the CDR3; the remainder is reconstructed from the germline J gene. V is TRBV6-2 or TRBV6-3 and J is TRBJ2-1, with TRBD2 matching over 12 bases. CDR1 MNHEY and CDR2 SVGEGT come from the germline V gene. The CDR3 is 16 amino acids. With V trimmed by 2 bases and J by 8 bases, 7 bases remained unmatched. The CDR3 sequence is CASSYATSGSKDEQFF. The covered CDR3 bases are TGTGCCAGCAGTTACGCGACTAGCGGGAGTAAGGATGAG.

As concerns this clone: The read is 3 residues too short to cover the CDR3 end, so that end is filled in from the germline J gene. The sample holds other DNA sequences that translate to the same CDR3. The J gene is TRBJ1-3, the V gene TRBV2; D is ambiguous. Germline assignment: CDR1 SNHLY and CDR2 FYNNEI. Trimming shortened V by 6 bases and J by 0 bases, and 12 bases separated the two germline ends. The CDR3 has 15 amino acids. The sequenced CDR3 bases are TGTGCCAGCAGGCACACAGTTAACTCTGGAAACACC. Its protein product is CASRHTVNSGNT. The full CDR3 reads CASRHTVNSGNTIYF.

Of note for this clone: The read stops 3 residues short of the end of the CDR3; the missing end is completed from the germline J gene. This chain joins TRBV5-1 and TRBJ2-3; D is possibly TRBD1 (5 bases). Germline-derived CDR1 and CDR2 are SGHRS and YFSETQ. V was trimmed by 1 base and J by 6 bases, leaving 12 bases between them. The CDR3 runs to 14 residues. This chain's CDR3 is CASSLYLSGDTQYF. CDR3 bases read: TGCGCCAGCAGCTTGTACCTGTCAGGGGATACG.

In regard to this clone: At one of its ends the junction is not consistent with the germline gene, which may arise from a read error. The CDR3 end lies 3 residues beyond the end of the read and is filled in from the germline J gene. The rearrangement uses TRBV4-2 and TRBJ2-2; D may be TRBD2 (7 bases). Germline values: CDR1 LGHNA, CDR2 YNFKEQ. The CDR3 length is 13 residues. CDR3 residues: CASSLIGGRELFF. CDR3 DNA (partial): TGCGCCAGCAGCCTTATCGGGGGGCGGGAG.

The covered CDR3 bases are TGTGCCAGTAGTACGGGACAGCAGAACACTGAA. Translating gives CASSTGQQNTE. The CDR3, in full, reads CASSTGQQNTEAFF. The rearrangement joins TRBV19 to TRBJ1-1; 7 nucleotides agree with TRBD1. The CDR3 end falls 3 residues outside the read, so it is completed with the germline J gene. CDR3 length: 14 amino acids. The V gene's germline CDR1 is LNHDA and CDR2 SQIVND (reference sequence). The J segment lost 1 base and the V segment lost 4 bases, leaving 3 bases of the junction unmatched.

Concerning this clone: The missing CDR3 end, 3 residues past where the read stops, is filled in from the germline J gene. The rearrangement uses TRBV6-2 or TRBV6-3 and TRBJ1-4; D unresolved. The CDR3 extends over 15 amino acids. The germline gives CDR1 MNHEY, CDR2 SVGEGT. CDR3 loop: CASSPGLSERSPLFF. The DNA read from the CDR3 is TGTGCCAGCAGTCCCGGACTGTCGGAGCGCTCACCA.

A note on this clone: The missing CDR3 end, 3 residues past where the read stops, is filled in from the germline J gene. The rearrangement joins TRBV7-9 to TRBJ1-1; TRBD1 might be the D (5 bases). Germline lookup yields CDR1 SEHNR and CDR2 FQNEAQ (reference sequence). This CDR3 has 11 amino acids. The covered CDR3 bases are TGTGCCAGCAGCTTAGACAGGTGG. Its protein product is CASSLDRW. The whole CDR3 sequence reads CASSLDRWAFF.

About this clone: Read data end 3 residues before the CDR3 end; the end is taken from the germline J gene. The genes are TRBV18 and TRBJ2-1; D possibly corresponds to TRBD2 (7 bases). Germline CDR1 reads KGHSH; CDR2 reads LQKENI. Trimming shortened V by 6 bases and J by 7 bases, and 22 bases separated the two germline ends. The CDR3 is 16 amino acids. The CDR3: CASSPQGGVGINEQFF. CDR3 DNA, as far as it was read: TGTGCCAGCTCCCCTCAAGGGGGGGTTGGAATAAATGAG. Combining the CDR3 with reference TRBV18 and TRBJ2-1 gives the whole variable domain NAGVMQNPRHLVRRRGQEARLRCSPMKGHSHVYWYRQLPEEGLKFMVYLQKENIIDESGMPKERFSAEFPKEGPSILRIQQVVRGDSAAYFCASSPQGGVGINEQFFGPGTRLTVL.

The CDR3 here is CASSLGGGGENIQYF. The CDR3 bases that were read are TGTGCCAGCAGCTTAGGAGGGGGGGGAGAAAACATT. The chain carries TRBV7-9 and TRBJ2-4; tentatively, D is TRBD2 (7 bases). The read gets to within 3 residues of the CDR3 end, and the germline J gene fills in the rest. V was clipped by 1 base and J by 5 bases, with 12 bases between them. Germline V CDR1 and CDR2: SEHNR, FQNEAQ (reference sequence). CDR3 length equals 15 residues.

Comments on this clone: The DNA ends 3 residues before the CDR3 does, and the rest of the CDR3 is filled in from the germline J gene. The V call is TRBV5-5, the J call TRBJ1-4; TRBD1 aligns across 7 bases. The CDR3 length is 14 residues. The germline CDR1 and CDR2 sequences are SGHKS and YYEKEE (reference sequence). The junction had 4 bases not matched to a gene; V was cut back by 1 base and J by 7 bases. The sequenced part of the CDR3 DNA is TGTGCCAGCAGCTTGTCGGGACAGACTGAAAAA. The encoded protein is CASSLSGQTEK. The entire CDR3 sequence reads CASSLSGQTEKLFF.

In regard to this clone: The read stops 3 residues short of the end of the CDR3; the missing end is completed from the germline J gene. The gene calls are TRBV11-2 and TRBJ2-5; no firm D call. The V and J ends lost 2 bases and 5 bases respectively, with 9 bases between them. CDR3 length: 13 residues. The V gene's germline CDR1 is SGHAT and CDR2 FQNNGV. CDR3 DNA, as far as it was read: TGTGCCAGCAGCTTAACCGTCGGGGAGACC. This codes for CASSLTVGET. In full, the CDR3 is CASSLTVGETQYF.

Note on this clone: With the read ending 3 residues before the CDR3 end, the germline J gene is used to fill in that end. The chain employs TRBV19 and TRBJ1-6, with D maybe TRBD1 (5 bases). CDR1 is LNHDA and CDR2 is SQIVND in the germline V gene (reference sequence). The CDR3 spans 15 residues. V dropped 5 bases and J dropped 7 bases, with 15 bases sitting between them. CDR3 protein: CASSWAGSYNSPLHF. Incomplete CDR3 DNA: TGTGCCAGTAGTTGGGCAGGGAGTTACAATTCACCC.

Comments on this clone: The CDR3 end falls 3 residues outside the read, so it is completed with the germline J gene. The chain employs TRBV19 and TRBJ2-3; D might be TRBD1 or TRBD2, each matching 7 bases. This CDR3 is 18 amino acids long. Per the germline V gene, CDR1 is LNHDA and CDR2 is SQIVND (reference sequence). CDR3 DNA, as far as it was read: TGTGCCAGTAGTATGTGGGGCAGGGGGAGGGAACGCAATCAGCCG. Its protein product is CASSMWGRGRERNQP. The entire CDR3 protein reads CASSMWGRGRERNQPQYF. Variable domain in full (rest from reference TRBV19 and TRBJ2-3): DGGITQSPKYLFRKEGQNVTLSCEQNLNHDAMYWYRQDPGQGLRLIYYSQIVNDFQKGDIAEGYSVSREKKESFPLTVTSAQKNPTAFYLCASSMWGRGRERNQPQYFGPGTRLTVL.

Remarks on this clone: With the read ending 3 residues before the CDR3 end, the germline J gene is used to fill in that end. V and J are TRBV20-1 and TRBJ2-3; D ambiguous. The CDR3 is 16 residues long. Germline V gene sequence: CDR1 DFQATT, CDR2 SNEGSKA (reference sequence). The CDR3 loop is CSARDWAAKSSQPQYF. CDR3 DNA (partial): TGCAGTGCTAGAGATTGGGCCGCGAAGTCAAGTCAGCCG.